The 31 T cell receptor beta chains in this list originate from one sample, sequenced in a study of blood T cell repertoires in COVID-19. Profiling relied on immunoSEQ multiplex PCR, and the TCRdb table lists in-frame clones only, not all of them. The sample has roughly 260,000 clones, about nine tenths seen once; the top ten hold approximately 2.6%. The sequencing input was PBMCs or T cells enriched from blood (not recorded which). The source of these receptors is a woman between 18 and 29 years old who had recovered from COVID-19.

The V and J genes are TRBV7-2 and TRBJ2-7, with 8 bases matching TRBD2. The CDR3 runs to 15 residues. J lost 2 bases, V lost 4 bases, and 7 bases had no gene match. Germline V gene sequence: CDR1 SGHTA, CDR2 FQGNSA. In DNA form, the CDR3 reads TGTGCCAGCAGCTCCCATAGCGGGGCAACCTACGAGCAGTACTTC. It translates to CASSSHSGATYEQYF.

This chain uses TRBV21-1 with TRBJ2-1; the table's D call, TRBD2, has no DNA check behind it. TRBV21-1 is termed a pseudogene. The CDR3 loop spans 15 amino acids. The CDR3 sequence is CASSPNWSKTNEQFF. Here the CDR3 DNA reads TGTGCCAGCAGCCCGAATTGGAGCAAGACCAATGAGCAGTTCTTC.

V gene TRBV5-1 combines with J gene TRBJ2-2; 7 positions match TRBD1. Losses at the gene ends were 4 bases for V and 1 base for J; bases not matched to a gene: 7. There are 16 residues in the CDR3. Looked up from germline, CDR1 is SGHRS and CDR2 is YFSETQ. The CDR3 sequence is CASSGVQGRNTGELFF. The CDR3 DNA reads TGCGCCAGCAGCGGCGTACAGGGGAGGAACACCGGGGAGCTGTTTTTT.

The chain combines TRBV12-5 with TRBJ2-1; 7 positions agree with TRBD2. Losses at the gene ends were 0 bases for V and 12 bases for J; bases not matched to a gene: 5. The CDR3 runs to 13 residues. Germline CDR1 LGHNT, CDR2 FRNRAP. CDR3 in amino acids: CASGLVPGGSQFF. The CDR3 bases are TGTGCTAGTGGTTTGGTACCGGGGGGTTCGCAGTTCTTC. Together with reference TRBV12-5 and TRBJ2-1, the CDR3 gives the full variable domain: DARVTQTPRHKVTEMGQEVTMRCQPILGHNTVFWYRQTMMQGLELLAYFRNRAPLDDSGMPKDRFSAEMPDATLATLKIQPSEPRDSAVYFCASGLVPGGSQFFGPGTRLTVL.

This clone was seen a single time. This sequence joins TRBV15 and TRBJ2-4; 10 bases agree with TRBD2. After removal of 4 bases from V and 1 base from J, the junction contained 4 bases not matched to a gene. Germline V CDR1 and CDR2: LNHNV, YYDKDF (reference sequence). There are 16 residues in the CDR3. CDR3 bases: TGTGCCACCAGCAACTTAGCGGGGGGCGCCAAAAACATTCAGTACTTC. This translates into CATSNLAGGAKNIQYF. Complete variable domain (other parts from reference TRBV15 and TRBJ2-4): DAMVIQNPRYQVTQFGKPVTLSCSQTLNHNVMYWYQQKSSQAPKLLFHYYDKDFNNEADTPDNFQSRRPNTSFCFLDIRSPGLGDTAMYLCATSNLAGGAKNIQYFGAGTRLSVL.

The CDR3 is CASSSVQGSYNEQFF. In DNA, the CDR3 is TGTGCCAGCAGCTCGGTACAGGGCTCCTACAATGAGCAGTTCTTC. The chain couples TRBV7-9 to TRBJ2-1; a possible D gene is TRBD1 (6 bases). Germline CDR1 reads SEHNR; CDR2 reads FQNEAQ (reference sequence). V was shortened by 4 bases and J by 0 bases, with 10 bases between the two germline ends. The CDR3 consists of 15 residues.

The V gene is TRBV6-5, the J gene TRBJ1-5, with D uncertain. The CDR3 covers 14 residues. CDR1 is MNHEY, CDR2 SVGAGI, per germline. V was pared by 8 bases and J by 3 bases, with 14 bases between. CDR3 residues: CASRERDLNQPQHF. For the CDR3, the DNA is TGTGCCAGCCGGGAGAGAGATCTCAATCAGCCCCAGCATTTT.

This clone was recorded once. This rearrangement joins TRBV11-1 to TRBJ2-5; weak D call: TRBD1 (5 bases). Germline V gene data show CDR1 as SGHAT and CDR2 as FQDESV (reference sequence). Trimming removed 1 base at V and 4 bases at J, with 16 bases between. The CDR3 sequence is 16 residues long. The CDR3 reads CASSLGSGIGRETQYF. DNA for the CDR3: TGTGCCAGCAGCTTAGGTTCAGGGATCGGGCGAGAGACCCAGTACTTC.

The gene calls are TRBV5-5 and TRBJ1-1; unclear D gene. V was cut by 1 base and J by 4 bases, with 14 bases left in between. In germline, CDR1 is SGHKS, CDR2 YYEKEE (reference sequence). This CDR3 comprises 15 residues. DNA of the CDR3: TGTGCCAGCAGCTTGCTTGGAGGGATAGGCACTGAAGCTTTCTTT. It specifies CASSLLGGIGTEAFF.

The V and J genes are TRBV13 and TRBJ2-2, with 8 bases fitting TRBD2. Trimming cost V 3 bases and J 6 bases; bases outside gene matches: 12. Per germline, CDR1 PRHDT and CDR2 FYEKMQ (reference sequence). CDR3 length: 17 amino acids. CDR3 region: CASSFSFGTRVPGELFF. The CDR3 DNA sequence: TGTGCCAGCAGCTTTAGTTTCGGGACTAGGGTTCCCGGGGAGCTGTTTTTT.

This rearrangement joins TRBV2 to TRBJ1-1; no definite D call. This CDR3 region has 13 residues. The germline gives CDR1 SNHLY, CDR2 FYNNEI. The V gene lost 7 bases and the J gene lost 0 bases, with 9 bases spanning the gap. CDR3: CASNKEMNTEAFF. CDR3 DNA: TGTGCCAGCAATAAAGAGATGAACACTGAAGCTTTCTTT.

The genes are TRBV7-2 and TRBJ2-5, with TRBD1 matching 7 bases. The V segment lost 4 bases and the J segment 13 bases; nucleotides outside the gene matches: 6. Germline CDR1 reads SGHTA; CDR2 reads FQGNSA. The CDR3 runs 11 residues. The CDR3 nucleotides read TGTGCCAGCAGCTCCGGGACAGTGCGGTACTTC. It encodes CASSSGTVRYF. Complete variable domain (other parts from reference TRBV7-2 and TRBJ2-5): GAGVSQSPSNKVTEKGKDVELRCDPISGHTALYWYRQSLGQGLEFLIYFQGNSAPDKSGLPSDRFSAERTGGSVSTLTIQRTQQEDSAVYLCASSSGTVRYFGPGTRLLVL.

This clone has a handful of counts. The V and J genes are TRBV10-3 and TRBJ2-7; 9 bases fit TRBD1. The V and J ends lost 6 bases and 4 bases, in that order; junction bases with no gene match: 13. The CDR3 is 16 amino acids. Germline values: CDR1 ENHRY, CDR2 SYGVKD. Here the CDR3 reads CAIRIEGTGRTYEQYF. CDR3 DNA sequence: TGTGCCATCAGAATAGAAGGGACAGGGAGGACATACGAGCAGTACTTC.

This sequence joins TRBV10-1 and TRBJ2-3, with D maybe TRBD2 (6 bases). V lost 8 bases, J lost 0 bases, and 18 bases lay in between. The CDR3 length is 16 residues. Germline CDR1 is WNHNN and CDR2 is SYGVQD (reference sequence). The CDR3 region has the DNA TGCGCCAGCCCCCAAAGGCGGGGCGCGAGCACAGATACGCAGTATTTT. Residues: CASPQRRGASTDTQYF.

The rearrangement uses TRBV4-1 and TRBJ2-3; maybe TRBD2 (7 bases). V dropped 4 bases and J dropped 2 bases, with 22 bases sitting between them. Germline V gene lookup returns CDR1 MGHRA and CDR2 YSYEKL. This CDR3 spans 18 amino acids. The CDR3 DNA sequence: TGCGCCAGCAGCCCTAAAGGTCGTACGGGGGGCGCCACAGATACGCAGTATTTT. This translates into CASSPKGRTGGATDTQYF.

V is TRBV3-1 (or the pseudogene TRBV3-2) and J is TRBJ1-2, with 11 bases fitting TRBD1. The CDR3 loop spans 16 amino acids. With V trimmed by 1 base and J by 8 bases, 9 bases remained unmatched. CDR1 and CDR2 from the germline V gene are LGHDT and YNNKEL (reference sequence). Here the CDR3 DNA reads TGTGCCAGCAGCCAAGGTTATGGACAGGGGGCGAGCGGCTACACCTTC. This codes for CASSQGYGQGASGYTF.

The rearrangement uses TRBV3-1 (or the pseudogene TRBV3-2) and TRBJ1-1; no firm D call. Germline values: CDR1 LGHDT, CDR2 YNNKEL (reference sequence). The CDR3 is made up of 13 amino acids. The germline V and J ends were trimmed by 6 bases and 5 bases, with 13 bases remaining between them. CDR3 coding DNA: TGTGCCAGCAGGAGACGAGGGAGGACTGAAGCTTTCTTT. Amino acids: CASRRRGRTEAFF.

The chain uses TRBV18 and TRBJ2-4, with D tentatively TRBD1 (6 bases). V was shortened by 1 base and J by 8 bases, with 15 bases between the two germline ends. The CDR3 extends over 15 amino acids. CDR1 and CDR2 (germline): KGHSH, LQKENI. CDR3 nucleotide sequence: TGTGCCAGCTCACCACGGGATCGCAGGGGAGACATTCAGTACTTC. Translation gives CASSPRDRRGDIQYF.

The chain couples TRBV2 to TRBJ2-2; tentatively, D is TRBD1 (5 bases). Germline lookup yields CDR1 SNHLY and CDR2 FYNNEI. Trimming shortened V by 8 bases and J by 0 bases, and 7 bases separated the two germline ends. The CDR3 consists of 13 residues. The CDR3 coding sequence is TGTGCCAGCGGGGCTACGAACACCGGGGAGCTGTTTTTT. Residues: CASGATNTGELFF.

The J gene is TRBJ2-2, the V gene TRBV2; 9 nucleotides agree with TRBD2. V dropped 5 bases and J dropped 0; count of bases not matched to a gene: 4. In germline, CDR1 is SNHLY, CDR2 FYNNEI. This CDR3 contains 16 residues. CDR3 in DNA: TGTGCCAGCAGTCAACTAGCGGGCGCGAACACCGGGGAGCTGTTTTTT. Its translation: CASSQLAGANTGELFF.

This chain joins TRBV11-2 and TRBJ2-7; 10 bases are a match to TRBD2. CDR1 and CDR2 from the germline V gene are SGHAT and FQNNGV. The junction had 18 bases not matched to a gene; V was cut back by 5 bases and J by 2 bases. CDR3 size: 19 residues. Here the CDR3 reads CASSRVWLAGARSPYEQYF. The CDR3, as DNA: TGTGCCAGCAGCCGGGTCTGGCTAGCGGGAGCTCGTTCCCCCTACGAGCAGTACTTC. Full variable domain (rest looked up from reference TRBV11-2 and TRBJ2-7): EAGVAQSPRYKIIEKRQSVAFWCNPISGHATLYWYQQILGQGPKLLIQFQNNGVVDDSQLPKDRFSAERLKGVDSTLKIQPAKLEDSAVYLCASSRVWLAGARSPYEQYFGPGTRLTVT.

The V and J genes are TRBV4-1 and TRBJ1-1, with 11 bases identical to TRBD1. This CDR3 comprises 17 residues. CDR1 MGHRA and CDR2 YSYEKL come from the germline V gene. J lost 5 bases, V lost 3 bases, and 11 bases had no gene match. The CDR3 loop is CASSHTGTGGFWTEAFF. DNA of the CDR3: TGCGCCAGCAGCCATACCGGGACAGGGGGTTTTTGGACTGAAGCTTTCTTT.

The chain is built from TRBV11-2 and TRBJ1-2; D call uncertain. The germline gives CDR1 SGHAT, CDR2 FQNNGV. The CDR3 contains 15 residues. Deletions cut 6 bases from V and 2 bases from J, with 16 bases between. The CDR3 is CASSRPGLINYGYTF. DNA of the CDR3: TGTGCCAGCAGTCGCCCAGGCCTCATAAACTATGGCTACACCTTC.

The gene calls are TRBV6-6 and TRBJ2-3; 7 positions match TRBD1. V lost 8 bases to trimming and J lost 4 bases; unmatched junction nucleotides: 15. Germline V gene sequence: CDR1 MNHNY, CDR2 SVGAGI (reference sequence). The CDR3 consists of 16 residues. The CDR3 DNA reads TGTGCCAGCTCCGGGGATGCAGGGGGAATCCCAGATACGCAGTATTTT. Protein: CASSGDAGGIPDTQYF.

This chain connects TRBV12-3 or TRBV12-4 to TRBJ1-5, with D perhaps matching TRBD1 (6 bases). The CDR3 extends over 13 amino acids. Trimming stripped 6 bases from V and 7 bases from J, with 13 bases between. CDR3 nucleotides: TGTGCCAGCAGCCCTAACAGGGAACAGCCCCAGCATTTT. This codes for CASSPNREQPQHF.

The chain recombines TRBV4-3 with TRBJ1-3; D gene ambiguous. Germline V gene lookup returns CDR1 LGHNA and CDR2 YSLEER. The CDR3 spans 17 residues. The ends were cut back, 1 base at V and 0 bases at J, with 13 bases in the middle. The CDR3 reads CASSQGPGRGSGNTIYF. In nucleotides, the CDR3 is TGCGCCAGCAGCCAAGGGCCGGGGAGAGGCTCTGGAAACACCATATATTTT.

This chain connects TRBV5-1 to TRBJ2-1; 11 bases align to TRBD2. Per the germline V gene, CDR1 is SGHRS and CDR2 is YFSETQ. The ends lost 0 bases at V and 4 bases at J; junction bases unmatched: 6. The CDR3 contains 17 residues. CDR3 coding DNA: TGCGCCAGCAGCTTGGATGAGGGACTAGCGGTATACAATGAGCAGTTCTTC. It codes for CASSLDEGLAVYNEQFF.

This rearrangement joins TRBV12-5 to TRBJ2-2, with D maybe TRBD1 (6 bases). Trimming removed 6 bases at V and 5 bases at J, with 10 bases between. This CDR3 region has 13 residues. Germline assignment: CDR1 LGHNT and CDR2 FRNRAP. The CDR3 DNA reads TGTGCTAGTGGCCACAGGGTAACCGGGGAGCTGTTTTTT. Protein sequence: CASGHRVTGELFF.

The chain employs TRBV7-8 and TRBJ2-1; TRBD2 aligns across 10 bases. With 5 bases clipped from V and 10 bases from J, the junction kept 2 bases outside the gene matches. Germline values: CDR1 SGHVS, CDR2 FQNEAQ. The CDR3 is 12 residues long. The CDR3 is CASSLSGGEQFF. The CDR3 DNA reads TGTGCCAGCAGCCTTAGCGGGGGGGAGCAGTTCTTC.

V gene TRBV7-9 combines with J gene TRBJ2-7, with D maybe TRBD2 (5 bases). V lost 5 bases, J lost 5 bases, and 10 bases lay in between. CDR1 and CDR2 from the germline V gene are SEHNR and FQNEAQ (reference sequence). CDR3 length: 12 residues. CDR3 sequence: CASSLDGNEQYF. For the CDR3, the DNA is TGTGCCAGCAGCCTCGACGGGAACGAGCAGTACTTC.

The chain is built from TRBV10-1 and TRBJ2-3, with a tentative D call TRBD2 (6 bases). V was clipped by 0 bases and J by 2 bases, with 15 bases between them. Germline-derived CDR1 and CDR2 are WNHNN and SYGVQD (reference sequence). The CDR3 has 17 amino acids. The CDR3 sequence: CASSESITGGNTDTQYF. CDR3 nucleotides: TGCGCCAGCAGTGAGTCCATAACAGGCGGGAACACAGATACGCAGTATTTT.